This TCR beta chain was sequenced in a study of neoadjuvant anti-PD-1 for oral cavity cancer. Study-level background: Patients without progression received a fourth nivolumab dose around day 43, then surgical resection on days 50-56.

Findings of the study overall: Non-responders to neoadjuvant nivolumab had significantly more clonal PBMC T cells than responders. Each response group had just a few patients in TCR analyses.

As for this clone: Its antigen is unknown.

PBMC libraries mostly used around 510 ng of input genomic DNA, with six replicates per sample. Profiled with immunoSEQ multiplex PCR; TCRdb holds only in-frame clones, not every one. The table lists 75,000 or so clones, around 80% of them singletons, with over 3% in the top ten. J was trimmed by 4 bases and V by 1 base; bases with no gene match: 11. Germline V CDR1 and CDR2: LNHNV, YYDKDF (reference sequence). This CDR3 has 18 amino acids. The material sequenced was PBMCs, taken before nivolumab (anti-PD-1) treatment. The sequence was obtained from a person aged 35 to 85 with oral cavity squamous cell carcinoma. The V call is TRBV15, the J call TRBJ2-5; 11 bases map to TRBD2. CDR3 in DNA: TGTGCCACCAGCAGAGGTAGCGGGAGGGCGATCGTAGGAGAGACCCAGTACTTC. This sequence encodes CATSRGSGRAIVGETQYF.